This is a list of T cell receptor beta chains from one sample in a study of T cell changes during pregnancy in multiple sclerosis. The data were produced by immunoSEQ multiplex PCR, yet TCRdb's version contains in-frame clones alone and is incomplete. This sample yields 40,000 or so clones, of which 89% are seen a single time; about 1.2% belongs to the top ten. The source material was CD4+ T cells from peripheral blood mononuclear cells, sampled in the first trimester of pregnancy. The receptors were sampled from a female donor with multiple sclerosis, enrolled in a pregnancy study. Both conserved end residues are part of each CDR3. The D gene is left open where the match is weak. Clone size is not always given. Where it is, it says once, few, many or a class for expanded clones.

>TRBJ2-6|.|15|TRBV4-3|.
TGCGCCAGCAGCCCAGACTTGTCTGGGGCCAACGTCCTGACTTTC
CASSPDLSGANVLTF
>TRBJ2-7|TRBD1|13|TRBV6-1|.
TGTGCCAGCAGTGAAACGGGACAGTACGAGCAGTACTTC
CASSETGQYEQYF
>TRBJ1-1|.|13|TRBV4-1|.
TGCGCCAGCAGCCAAGAAAGGGGCACTGAAGCTTTCTTT
CASSQERGTEAFF
>TRBJ1-2|.|13|TRBV25-1|once
TGTGCCAGCAGTCCGGGATACAACTATGGCTACACCTTC
CASSPGYNYGYTF
>TRBJ1-1|TRBD1|14|TRBV4-1|once
TGCGCCAGCAGCCAAATTCAGGGGGGCACTGAAGCTTTCTTT
CASSQIQGGTEAFF
>TRBJ2-3|.|14|TRBV18|.
TGTGCCAGCTCACCACTAGCGAACACAGATACGCAGTATTTT
CASSPLANTDTQYF
>TRBJ1-1|.|15|TRBV5-4|.
TGTGCCAGCAGCCCCGCTGGGCCCTACCCCCCTGAAGCTTTCTTT
CASSPAGPYPPEAFF
>TRBJ2-3|.|14|TRBV7-3|.
TGTGCCAGCAGCTTATCTCCTAGCCCAGATACGCAGTATTTT
CASSLSPSPDTQYF
>TRBJ2-7|.|15|TRBV27|.
TGTGCCACCCGTTCTAGGCAGCTACCCTCCTACGAGCAGTACTTC
CATRSRQLPSYEQYF
>TRBJ2-3|TRBD2|20|TRBV10-3|.
TGTGCCATCAGGACGATGGACAGGGAGGGACTAGCGGGAGATATAGATACGCAGTATTTT
CAIRTMDREGLAGDIDTQYF
>TRBJ1-2|.|14|TRBV21-1|.
TGTGCCAGCAGGTACACCATAGGGGTCTATGGCTACACCTTC
CASRYTIGVYGYTF
>TRBJ2-1|TRBD2|16|TRBV30|.
TGTGCCTGGAGCCCCGGGGTAGCGGGGATGTACAATGAGCAGTTCTTC
CAWSPGVAGMYNEQFF
>TRBJ2-5|TRBD2|16|TRBV4-1|.
TGCGCCAGCAGCCAAGAGGGACTAGCGGGAGAAGAGACCCAGTACTTC
CASSQEGLAGEETQYF
>TRBJ2-5|TRBD2|16|TRBV15|.
TGTGCCACCAGCAGATTGGGACTAGCGGGAGTAGAGACCCAGTACTTC
CATSRLGLAGVETQYF
>TRBJ2-5|TRBD2|16|TRBV11-1|.
TGTGCCAGCAGCTTACGGGCAGCGGGGGAGGGAGAGACCCAGTACTTC
CASSLRAAGEGETQYF
>TRBJ2-5|TRBD1|15|TRBV28|.
TGTGCCAGCAGAGAGGGACAGGGCATGGGGGAGACCCAGTACTTC
CASREGQGMGETQYF
>TRBJ2-5|.|15|TRBV7-6|.
TGTGCCAGCAGCCTGCTTTCTAGCGCGCAAGAGACCCAGTACTTC
CASSLLSSAQETQYF
>TRBJ2-7|.|15|TRBV5-1|once
TGCGCCAGCAGCTTGGCCGAGGGCTTCCCCTACGAGCAGTACTTC
CASSLAEGFPYEQYF
>TRBJ2-2|TRBD2|14|TRBV19|.
TGTGCCAGTAGTACTGGACTAGACACCGGGGAGCTGTTTTTT
CASSTGLDTGELFF
>TRBJ2-5|.|13|TRBV6-1|.
TGTGCCAGCGGGGGGGCAAGAGGAGAGACCCAGTACTTC
CASGGARGETQYF
>TRBJ1-2|.|15|TRBV7-9|.
TGTGCCAGCAGCTTAGCGGAGGGAGGACTACATGGCTACACCTTC
CASSLAEGGLHGYTF
>TRBJ2-1|TRBD2|15|TRBV7-9|.
TGTGCCAGCAGCACAACTAGCGGGAGGGCGAATGAGCAGTTCTTC
CASSTTSGRANEQFF
>TRBJ1-5|.|14|TRBV6-1|.
TGTGCCAGCAGTGGGCCCGGGGGCAATCAGCCCCAGCATTTT
CASSGPGGNQPQHF
>TRBJ1-1|TRBD1|15|TRBV15|once
TGTGCCACCAGCAGAGGTCCCCAGGGGGCCACTGAAGCTTTCTTT
CATSRGPQGATEAFF
>TRBJ2-3|.|12|TRBV2|.
TGTGCCGCGGGGCGAGCAGGAGATACGCAGTATTTT
CAAGRAGDTQYF
>TRBJ2-7|.|14|TRBV18|.
TGTGCCAGCTCACCAGGGGCGGCCTCCTACGAGCAGTACTTC
CASSPGAASYEQYF
>TRBJ2-7|.|13|TRBV11-3|.
TGTGCCAGCAGCCGGACAGTCTCCTACGAGCAGTACTTC
CASSRTVSYEQYF
>TRBJ2-1|.|13|TRBV6-6|.
TGTGCCAGCAGTTACGTGGCATACAATGAGCAGTTCTTC
CASSYVAYNEQFF
>TRBJ1-1|.|13|TRBV19|.
TGTGCCAGTACCTCCAGGGGCGGGACTGAAGCTTTCTTT
CASTSRGGTEAFF
>TRBJ2-1|.|12|TRBV5-4|.
TGTGCCAGCAGCTTGGGAGATCAGGGTTGGTTCTTC
CASSLGDQGWFF
>TRBJ2-1|TRBD2|14|TRBV10-1|.
TGCGCCAGCAGCTTAGCGGGAGATAATAATGAGCAGTTCTTC
CASSLAGDNNEQFF
>TRBJ2-5|TRBD2|14|TRBV5-4|.
TGTGCCAGCAGCTTGTCGGGGGGGAGGGAGACCCAGTACTTC
CASSLSGGRETQYF
>TRBJ2-3|TRBD2|15|TRBV6-6|.
TGTGCCAGCACCTCGACTAGCGGACATACAGATACGCAGTATTTT
CASTSTSGHTDTQYF
>TRBJ2-1|TRBD2|15|TRBV4-1|few
TGCGCCAGCAGCCAGGGAAGCGGGAGGGGTAATGAGCAGTTCTTC
CASSQGSGRGNEQFF
>TRBJ2-7|TRBD2|13|TRBV28|.
TGTGCCAGCACCTCCACGGGGGGCTACGAGCAGTACTTC
CASTSTGGYEQYF
>TRBJ2-1|TRBD2|14|TRBV11-2|.
TGTGCCAGCAGCATCCGGGGGGTAAGCAATGAGCAGTTCTTC
CASSIRGVSNEQFF
>TRBJ1-5|.|16|TRBV6-5|.
TGTGCCAGCAGTTCAAGACCCAGGCAAAGCAATCAGCCCCAGCATTTT
CASSSRPRQSNQPQHF
>TRBJ2-1|TRBD2|16|TRBV5-1|.
TGCGCCAGCAGCCTCGGGACTAGCGGGAGAGGTGATGAGCAGTTCTTC
CASSLGTSGRGDEQFF
>TRBJ1-1|TRBD1|14|TRBV7-9|.
TGTGCCAGCAGCTCCGACAGGGGAGACACTGAAGCTTTCTTT
CASSSDRGDTEAFF
>TRBJ1-3|.|16|TRBV9|.
TGTGCCAGCAGCGTAGGCGGCACGAGCTCTGGAAACACCATATATTTT
CASSVGGTSSGNTIYF
>TRBJ2-1|.|17|TRBV7-9|.
TGTGCCAGCAGCCCTAGACCCCGGGTAGCGGCATACAATGAGCAGTTCTTC
CASSPRPRVAAYNEQFF
>TRBJ2-5|.|12|TRBV10-3|.
TGTGCCACGTTCCAGGAGGGGGAGACCCAGTACTTC
CATFQEGETQYF